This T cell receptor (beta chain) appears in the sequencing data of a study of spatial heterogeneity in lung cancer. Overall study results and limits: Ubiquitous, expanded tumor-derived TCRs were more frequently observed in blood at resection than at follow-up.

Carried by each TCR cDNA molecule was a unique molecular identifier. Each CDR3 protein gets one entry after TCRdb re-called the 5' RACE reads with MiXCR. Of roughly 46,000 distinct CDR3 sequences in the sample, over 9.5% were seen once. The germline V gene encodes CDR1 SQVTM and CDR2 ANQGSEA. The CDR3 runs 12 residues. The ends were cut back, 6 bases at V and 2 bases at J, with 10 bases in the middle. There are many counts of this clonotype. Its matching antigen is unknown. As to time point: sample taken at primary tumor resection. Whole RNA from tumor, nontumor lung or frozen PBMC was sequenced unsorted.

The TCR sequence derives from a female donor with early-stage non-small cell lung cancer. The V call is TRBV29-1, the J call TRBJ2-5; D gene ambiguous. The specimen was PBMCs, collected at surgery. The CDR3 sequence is CSVRREQETQYF. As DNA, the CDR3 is TGCAGCGTGAGGAGAGAACAAGAGACCCAGTACTTC.